This T cell receptor beta chain is drawn from a study of T cell clones after liver transplantation. About the research overall: Post-transplant blood was tracked for graft-donor-reactive T cell clones identified in a pre-transplant mixed lymphocyte reaction. Pre-transplant mixed lymphocyte reactions yielded third-party-reactive TCRbeta sequences as comparators for graft-donor-reactive sequences. Blood was drawn pre-transplant, before withdrawal, and after full or failed withdrawal. General observations from the study: Low donor cell numbers restricted donor-reactive repertoire measurement in two subjects.

Only in-frame clones appear in the TCRdb table, and some are missing; sequencing was by immunoSEQ multiplex PCR. The sample holds around 78,000 clones, around 78% seen once. Comments on this clone: The antigen is unknown.

Germline CDR1 and CDR2: SQVTM and ANQGSEA. The CDR3 has 15 amino acids. V lost 0 bases to trimming and J lost 0 bases, with 11 bases between them. This receptor was identified in a human patient who received a liver transplant. Some T cells may possibly be graft donor cells. The sequenced sample was CD4+ T cells from blood, obtained at the 22-month timepoint. The rearrangement uses TRBV29-1 and TRBJ1-2; tentative D call: TRBD1 (5 bases). The CDR3 DNA follows: TGCAGCGTTGAAGATAGGGGCCGAGCTAACTATGGCTACACCTTC. Protein sequence: CSVEDRGRANYGYTF.